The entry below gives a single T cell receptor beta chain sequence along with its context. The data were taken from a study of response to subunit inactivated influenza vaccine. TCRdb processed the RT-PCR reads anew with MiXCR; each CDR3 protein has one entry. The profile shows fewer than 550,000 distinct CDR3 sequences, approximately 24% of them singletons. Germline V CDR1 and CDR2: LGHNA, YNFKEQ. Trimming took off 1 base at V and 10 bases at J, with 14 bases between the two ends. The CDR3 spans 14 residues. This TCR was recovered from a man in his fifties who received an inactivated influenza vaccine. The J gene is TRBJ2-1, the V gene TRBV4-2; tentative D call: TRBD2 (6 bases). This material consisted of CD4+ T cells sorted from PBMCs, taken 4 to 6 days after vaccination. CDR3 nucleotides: TGTGCCAGCAGCCAAGGGACTATGCACGGGGAGCAGTTCTTC. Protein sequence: CASSQGTMHGEQFF.